The 2 T cell receptor beta chains given below trace back to one sample, sequenced in a study of blood T cell repertoires in COVID-19. Here immunoSEQ multiplex PCR was the method, and the copy in TCRdb shows in-frame clones only, minus some. The sample records approximately 180,000 clones, about 90% being singletons. The sample consisted of PBMCs or T cells enriched from blood (not recorded which). The receptors were gathered from a human donor with acute COVID-19. The donor label of this sample is uncertain.

CDR3 coding DNA: TGTGCCAGCAGCCGGGAGGGCGACCTGAGCGGGGAGCTGTTTTTT. Amino acid sequence: CASSREGDLSGELFF. V gene TRBV7-6 combines with J gene TRBJ2-2; 8 bases fit TRBD2. This CDR3 has 15 amino acids. The germline gives CDR1 SGHVS, CDR2 FNYEAQ. J gave up 7 bases and V 5 bases, and 9 bases lay outside the gene matches.

The V and J genes are TRBV6-2 or TRBV6-3 and TRBJ1-1; no clear D. Per the germline V gene, CDR1 is MNHEY and CDR2 is SVGEGT. Trimming cost V 0 bases and J 0 bases, with 11 bases left between them. The CDR3 is made up of 16 amino acids. CDR3 bases: TGTGCCAGCAGTTACTCCTCAGAATACATGAACACTGAAGCTTTCTTT. This gives the protein CASSYSSEYMNTEAFF.